This T cell receptor (beta chain) was retrieved from a study of shared clonotypes between healthy human individuals (TCRdb year 2020). For the wider study: Two women and a few men aged 18 to 49 years were included in the cohort. Per donor, leukapheresis produced somewhere between about 0.85 and 9.5 billion PBMCs. To increase sequencing depth and limit assay-specific biases, different laboratories used diverse techniques to prepare libraries and sequence TCR repertoires. Blood TCR repertoires of a handful of healthy adults were deeply sequenced to estimate repertoire size and the extent of clonotype sharing between individuals. What the research found in general, with its limitations: Because the study included only a small number of donors, the genetic and exposure-history diversity represented was limited. Only blood was sampled, and tissue TCR repertoires likely differ from those in blood. Pairwise subsampling indicated that sequencing depth was expected to affect the degree of clonotype sharing among donors.

Using the deep immunoSEQ assay, multiplex PCR amplified TCR CDR3 regions from genomic DNA. For each cell subset, the extracted genomic DNA was distributed evenly across all wells of several immunoSEQ 96-well plates, and each plate served as one replicate. For unsorted PBMC, about 0.3 ug genomic DNA, equal to approximately 30,000 T cell genomes, was loaded into each replicate PCR. Unsorted PBMC genomic DNA was sequenced across ten immunoSEQ deep assay plates. The purified libraries were quantified using a Qubit 3.0 fluorometer, sized with a Bioanalyzer 2100, and then quantified again using the KAPA Library Quantification kit. Every immunoSEQ 96-well plate was sequenced on a separate single-read 150-cycle Illumina NextSeq 550 flow cell. The paper's processing steps were these. Because the immunoSEQ output included only junctional sequences and no quality scores, the filtering could not be the same as the filtering used for full-length reads. To assign V/J genes and CDR3, sequences were annotated against IMGT germline references using PyIR, a Python wrapper for IgBLAST v1.9. Reads were filtered out if the reads had weak V/J assignments (E-value above 1e-6), no CDR3, stop codons, out-of-frame junctions, or ambiguous translated residues. V3J clonotypes were defined as sequences sharing an identical inferred V gene, J gene, and CDR3 amino acid sequence. Percentage overlap between repertoires was computed as shared unique clonotypes divided by the size of the smaller repertoire. Richness of each repertoire was evaluated using RTK rarefaction, the Chao1 estimator, and Recon v2.1 estimates of unobserved clonotypes. TCRdb re-hosts the immuneACCESS table, in-frame sequences only. Its copies lack some clones; in the studies checked, an unresolved V gene accounts for under half of them, and the cause for the rest is not known. The DNA gave D and trimming, while V, J and clone size come from that table. In this sample the table shows 450,000 or so clones, around 77% of which occur a single time. About 12% of the sample is taken by the ten largest.

Reading from cysteine to phenylalanine, the CDR3 counts 17 amino acids. The read is trimmed to its CDR3 DNA, 51 bases read in frame from base 1. V ends up 3 bases short and J 5 bases short, with an unmatched junction base count of 9. The germline V gene encodes CDR1 MNHEY and CDR2 SMNVEV (reference sequence). Donors were healthy HIV-negative adults with no recently reported acute infections or vaccinations. Every donor was a Caucasian adult residing in Nashville, Tennessee, USA. For unsorted samples, about 90 million PBMCs were counted, and genomic DNA was extracted using the QIAamp DNA Blood Mini kit. After blood collection by leukapheresis, PBMCs were isolated using Ficoll-Histopaque density gradient centrifugation and then cryopreserved in the vapor phase of liquid nitrogen. For this clone: Its binding antigen is unknown. No much larger clonotype is one base removed from it; base qualities were not supplied.

The rearrangement combines TRBV27 with TRBJ2-7, and TRBD2 matches 14 of the central bases. Sequences were obtained from PBMCs. The TCR originated in a woman aged 40 to 55 in good health. Some clones in this sample may be carry-over from other donors' samples. The nucleotide sequence is TGTGCCAGCAGTTTCTCAACCCCGGGACTAGCGGGAGACGAGCAGTACTTC. Its coded protein is CASSFSTPGLAGDEQYF.